A selection of T cell receptor beta chains follows, all from one sample in a study of cytomegalovirus exposure and HLA in healthy donors. Data came from immunoSEQ multiplex PCR; TCRdb stores just in-frame clones and leaves some out. The table has 100,000 or so clones, 75% to 90% seen once; the top ten hold about 6.9%. Sequenced: PBMCs. Source of these receptors: a man aged 25 to 40 in good health and CMV-seropositive. Both conserved end residues are part of each CDR3. A D gene is named only where the DNA matches it firmly. Only some rows state a clone size, as once, few, many or a class for expanded clones.

cdr3_nt cdr3_aa v_call d_call j_call clone_size
TGTGCCAGCCCGAGGGGGAATGAAGCTTTCTTT CASPRGNEAFF TRBV6-1 - TRBJ1-1 -
TGTGCCAGCAGCCAAGATGGTGGCAGGGGAAGGGGCAATGAGCAGTTCTTC CASSQDGGRGRGNEQFF TRBV4-2 - TRBJ2-1 -
TGTGCCAGCAGCCAAACGGGGGGCAAAGAGACCCAGTACTTC CASSQTGGKETQYF TRBV4-2 - TRBJ2-5 -
TGTGCCAGCAGTTACTCGAAACTAGCGGGGGGAGAGACCCAGTACTTC CASSYSKLAGGETQYF TRBV6-6 TRBD2 TRBJ2-5 few
TGTGCCAGTAGCCCGGGACAGGGTTTTCAGCCCCAGCATTTT CASSPGQGFQPQHF TRBV19 TRBD1 TRBJ1-5 few
TGTGCCAGCAGCCCACAGGGGGTTCGAACTGAAGCTTTCTTT CASSPQGVRTEAFF TRBV9 TRBD1 TRBJ1-1 -
TGTGCCAGCTCACTTATGGAAAGGACAGGGGGATCTGGCTACACCTTC CASSLMERTGGSGYTF TRBV18 TRBD1 TRBJ1-2 -
TGTGCCATCAGGCCCGGAGCTGGGGCCAACGTCCTGACTTTC CAIRPGAGANVLTF TRBV10-3 - TRBJ2-6 -
TGTGCCAGTAGTATCCAAGGGGCGAGAGGCGAGCAGTACTTC CASSIQGARGEQYF TRBV19 - TRBJ2-7 -
TGCGCCAGCAGCTCCCCCCAGGGGAGCTACGAGCAGTACTTC CASSSPQGSYEQYF TRBV5-1 - TRBJ2-7 -
TGTGCCAGCAGCTTGGGACTAGCGGGGCGATCCTACGAGCAGTACTTC CASSLGLAGRSYEQYF TRBV5-4 TRBD2 TRBJ2-7 -
TGCGCCAGCAGCCGGGACAGCAACTACGAGCAGTACTTC CASSRDSNYEQYF TRBV10-1 TRBD1 TRBJ2-7 -
TGCGCCAGCAGCAGGGACAGACCCACAGATACGCAGTATTTT CASSRDRPTDTQYF TRBV5-1 TRBD1 TRBJ2-3 -
TGTGCCTGGAGGCTAGCGGGGGGGGTTTGGACCGGGGAGCTGTTTTTT CAWRLAGGVWTGELFF TRBV30 TRBD2 TRBJ2-2 few
TGTGCCAGCAGCCGGGGACAGTTCCAAGAGACCCAGTACTTC CASSRGQFQETQYF TRBV11-2 TRBD1 TRBJ2-5 -
TGTGCCAGCAGCCTTGGGGGACAGGGGGCGGAAAAACTGTTTTTT CASSLGGQGAEKLFF TRBV5-4 TRBD1 TRBJ1-4 -
TGTGCCAGCAGACCCAGGGGTTACAATTCACCCCTCCACTTT CASRPRGYNSPLHF TRBV6-5 - TRBJ1-6 -
TGTGCCTGGAGTGCTGCGTACGAGCAGTACTTC CAWSAAYEQYF TRBV30 - TRBJ2-7 once
TGTGCCTGGAGTCACGGGAACTACGAGCAGTACTTC CAWSHGNYEQYF TRBV30 - TRBJ2-7 -
TGTGCCAGCAGCAAGAGTAGCGGGGGGCCCCGGTACGAGCAGTACTTC CASSKSSGGPRYEQYF TRBV21-1 - TRBJ2-7 -
TGTGCCTGGAGCATAACAGGGGGCGCGTGGGATGAGCAGTTCTTC CAWSITGGAWDEQFF TRBV30 TRBD1 TRBJ2-1 -
TGTGCCAGCAGCTCTAGCGGGGGAGGCTACAATGAGCAGTTCTTC CASSSSGGGYNEQFF TRBV11-2 TRBD2 TRBJ2-1 once
TGTGCCAGCAGCCCATTAATCACCACGGGATACTACGAGCAGTACTTC CASSPLITTGYYEQYF TRBV14 - TRBJ2-7 once
TGTGCCAGCAGCCCTCCTTCGGGGAAGGAGACCCAGTACTTC CASSPPSGKETQYF TRBV5-4 - TRBJ2-5 -
TGTGCCAGCAGCCCCGGACAGTCGAATCAGCCCCAGCATTTT CASSPGQSNQPQHF TRBV6-5 - TRBJ1-5 -
TGTGCCAGCAGCCAAACAGGGAAGAACTTACTCGGTATTGAGCAGTTCTTC CASSQTGKNLLGIEQFF TRBV5-6 - TRBJ2-1 -
TGTGCCATCATGGCGGGAGTGGGGACAGATACGCAGTATTTT CAIMAGVGTDTQYF TRBV10-3 TRBD2 TRBJ2-3 -
TGTGCCAGCAGTTTCGGGGGGGCCGAGCAGTACTTC CASSFGGAEQYF TRBV28 TRBD2 TRBJ2-7 -
TGTGCCAGCCTGATAGGACTCCTAGGAGGGGATCAGCCCCAGCATTTT CASLIGLLGGDQPQHF TRBV28 - TRBJ1-5 -
TGCGCCAGCAGCTTGGCCGGTAGTCCGGGAGGGAATGGCTACACCTTC CASSLAGSPGGNGYTF TRBV5-1 - TRBJ1-2 -
TGTGCCAGCAGTTCGGGACAAGGCTACGAGCAGTACTTC CASSSGQGYEQYF TRBV28 - TRBJ2-7 -
TGCGCCTCGTGTAGCGGAGACTTCACCTACCATACGCAGTATTTT CASCSGDFTYHTQYF TRBV5-1 - TRBJ2-3 -
TGTGCCAGCAGTTACTCCCGACAGACCTATGGCTACACCTTC CASSYSRQTYGYTF TRBV6-5 - TRBJ1-2 -
TGCGCCAGCAGCTTGAGCACGGGACAGGGGGCGGGCAATGAGCAGTTCTTC CASSLSTGQGAGNEQFF TRBV5-1 TRBD1 TRBJ2-1 -
TGTGCCAGCAGCCCTAGGGGGGGACAGGAGGGAAACACCATATATTTT CASSPRGGQEGNTIYF TRBV9 TRBD1 TRBJ1-3 -
TGTGCCAGCAGCTTCCGGGACAGGGGGCCCTACGAGCAGTACTTC CASSFRDRGPYEQYF TRBV7-9 TRBD1 TRBJ2-7 -
TGTGCCAGCAGTCCAGACAGGGGGGTGAGCAATCAGCCCCAGCATTTT CASSPDRGVSNQPQHF TRBV2 TRBD1 TRBJ1-5 -
TGTGCCAGCAGCTTACAAGGGAGGGTTCAAGAGACCCAGTACTTC CASSLQGRVQETQYF TRBV7-2 TRBD2 TRBJ2-5 -
TGTGCCAGCAGCCCCCAGCGCACCGGGGAGCTGTTTTTT CASSPQRTGELFF TRBV27 - TRBJ2-2 -
TGTGCCAGCAGTTACTCAAGCTCCTACGGGACTGAAGCTTTCTTT CASSYSSSYGTEAFF TRBV6-5 - TRBJ1-1 -
TGTGCCAGCAGCTTGGCCGGCCGGGGGGGCGAAGACGAGCAGTACTTC CASSLAGRGGEDEQYF TRBV5-4 TRBD2 TRBJ2-7 -
TGTGCCAGCTCCACCCAGGGGCCCAGTATGTACAATGAGCAGTTCTTC CASSTQGPSMYNEQFF TRBV27 - TRBJ2-1 once
TGCAGCGGAACCACTAGCGGGGTCTACGAGCAGTACTTC CSGTTSGVYEQYF TRBV29-1 TRBD2 TRBJ2-7 -
TGTGCCAGCAGCCACGGACAGGGTTATGGCTACACCTTC CASSHGQGYGYTF TRBV7-2 TRBD1 TRBJ1-2 few
TGTGCCAGCAGCTTTTACAGGGGTGAAAAACTGTTTTTT CASSFYRGEKLFF TRBV5-4 TRBD1 TRBJ1-4 few
TGTGCCAGCAGCTTAATGACAGGGGGCGCATTCATAGAGACCCAGTACTTC CASSLMTGGAFIETQYF TRBV13 TRBD1 TRBJ2-5 -
TGTGCCAGTAGAAGAAGCCAGGGGAACGAGCAGTACTTC CASRRSQGNEQYF TRBV19 - TRBJ2-7 -
TGTGCCAGCTCACCACCGATGACAGATGAAGCTTTCTTT CASSPPMTDEAFF TRBV18 - TRBJ1-1 once
TGTGCCAGCAGTTTAGACGGAGCCTACGAGCAGTACTTC CASSLDGAYEQYF TRBV27 - TRBJ2-7 -
TGTGCCAGCAGGGGACAAATGGGGACTGAAGCTTTCTTT CASRGQMGTEAFF TRBV2 - TRBJ1-1 -
TGTGCCAGCGTCCCGCTAGCGGGCTACAATGAGCAGTTCTTC CASVPLAGYNEQFF TRBV2 TRBD2 TRBJ2-1 -
TGTGCCAGCAGTTACTCTCCCCAGGGCGGTTACACCATATATTTT CASSYSPQGGYTIYF TRBV6-5 - TRBJ1-3 -
TGTGCCAGCAGCCCAACAGGGTCGGGCAATGAGCAGTTCTTC CASSPTGSGNEQFF TRBV7-3 - TRBJ2-1 -
TGTGCCAGCAGTTCCAGGGGGCGAGGTAATCAGCCCCAGCATTTT CASSSRGRGNQPQHF TRBV6-5 TRBD1 TRBJ1-5 -
TGCGCCAGCAGCTTGGGGACAGGTACTTGGGTTTCTCGCACAGATACGCAGTATTTT CASSLGTGTWVSRTDTQYF TRBV5-1 TRBD1 TRBJ2-3 -
TGCACCAGCAGCTTTAGCGGGGGTAGGGAGACCCAGTACTTC CTSSFSGGRETQYF TRBV5-1 TRBD2 TRBJ2-5 -
TGTGCCAGCAGTGAAACAGGGCTCGTCTATGGCTACACCTTC CASSETGLVYGYTF TRBV6-1 - TRBJ1-2 once